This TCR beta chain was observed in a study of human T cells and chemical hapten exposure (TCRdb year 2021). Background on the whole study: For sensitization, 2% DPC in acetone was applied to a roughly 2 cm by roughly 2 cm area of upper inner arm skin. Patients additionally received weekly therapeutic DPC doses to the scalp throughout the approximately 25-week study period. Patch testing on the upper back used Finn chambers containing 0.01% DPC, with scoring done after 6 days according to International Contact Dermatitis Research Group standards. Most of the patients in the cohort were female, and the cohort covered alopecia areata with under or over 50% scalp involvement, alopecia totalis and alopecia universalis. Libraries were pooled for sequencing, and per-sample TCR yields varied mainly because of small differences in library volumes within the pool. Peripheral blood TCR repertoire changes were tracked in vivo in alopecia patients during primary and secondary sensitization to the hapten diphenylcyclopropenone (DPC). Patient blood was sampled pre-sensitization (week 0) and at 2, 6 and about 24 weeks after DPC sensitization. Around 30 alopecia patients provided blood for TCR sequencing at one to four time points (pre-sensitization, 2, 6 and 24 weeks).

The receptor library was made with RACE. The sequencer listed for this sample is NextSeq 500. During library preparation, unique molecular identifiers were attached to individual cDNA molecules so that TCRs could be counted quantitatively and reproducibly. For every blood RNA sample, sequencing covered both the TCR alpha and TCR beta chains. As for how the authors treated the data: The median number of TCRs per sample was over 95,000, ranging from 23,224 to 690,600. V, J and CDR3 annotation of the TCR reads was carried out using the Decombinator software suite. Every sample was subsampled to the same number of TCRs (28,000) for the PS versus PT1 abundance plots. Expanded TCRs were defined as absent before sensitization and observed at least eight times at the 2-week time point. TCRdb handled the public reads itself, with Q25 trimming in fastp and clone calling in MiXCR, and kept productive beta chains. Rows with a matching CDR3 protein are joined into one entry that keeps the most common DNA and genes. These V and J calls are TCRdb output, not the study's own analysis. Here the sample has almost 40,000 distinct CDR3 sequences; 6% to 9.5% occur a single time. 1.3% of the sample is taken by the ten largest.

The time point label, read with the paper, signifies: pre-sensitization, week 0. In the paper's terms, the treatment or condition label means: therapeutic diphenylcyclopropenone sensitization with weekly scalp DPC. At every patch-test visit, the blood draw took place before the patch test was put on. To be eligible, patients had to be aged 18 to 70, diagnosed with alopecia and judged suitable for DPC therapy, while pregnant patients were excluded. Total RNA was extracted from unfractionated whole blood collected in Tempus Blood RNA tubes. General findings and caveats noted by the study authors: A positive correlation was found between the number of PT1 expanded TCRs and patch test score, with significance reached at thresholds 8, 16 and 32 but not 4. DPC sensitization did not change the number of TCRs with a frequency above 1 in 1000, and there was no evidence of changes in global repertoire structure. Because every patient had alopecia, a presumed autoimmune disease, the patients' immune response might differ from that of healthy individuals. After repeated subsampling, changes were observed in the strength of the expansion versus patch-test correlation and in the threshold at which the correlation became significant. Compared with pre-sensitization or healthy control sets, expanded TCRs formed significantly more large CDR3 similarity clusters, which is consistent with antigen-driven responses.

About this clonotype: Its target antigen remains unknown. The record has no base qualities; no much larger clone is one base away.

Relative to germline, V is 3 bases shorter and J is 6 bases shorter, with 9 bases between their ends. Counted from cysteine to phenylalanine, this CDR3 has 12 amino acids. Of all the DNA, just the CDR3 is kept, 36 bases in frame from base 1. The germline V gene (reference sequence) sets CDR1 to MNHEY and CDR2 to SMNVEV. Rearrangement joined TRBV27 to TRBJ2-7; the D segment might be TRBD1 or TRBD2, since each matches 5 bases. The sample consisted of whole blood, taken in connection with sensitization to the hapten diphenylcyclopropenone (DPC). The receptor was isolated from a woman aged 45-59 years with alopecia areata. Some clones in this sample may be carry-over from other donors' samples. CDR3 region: CASSFRGAEQYF. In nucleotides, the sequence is TGTGCCAGCAGTTTCCGAGGGGCCGAGCAGTACTTC.